Reported below is one T cell receptor (beta chain). The antigen remains undetermined. These data belong to a study of T cell responses to AZD1222 COVID-19 vaccine. Germline V lookup: CDR1 KGHSH, CDR2 LQKENI. J gave up 3 bases and V 3 bases, and 17 bases lay outside the gene matches. The CDR3 extends over 20 amino acids. General study results and limits: Repertoires were sampled only after the peak T cell response.

The method was immunoSEQ multiplex PCR; TCRdb's version includes in-frame clones alone and lacks a portion of them. This table holds over 85,000 clones, around 82% found once. This clonotype was obtained from an adult in good health. This specimen was peripheral blood, taken on day 0 of AZD1222 vaccination. The V and J genes are TRBV18 and TRBJ1-5; 10 bases are a match to TRBD1. The CDR3 bases are TGTGCCAGCTCACCCTCCTGGACAGGGGGTAGAACACCGATCAATCAGCCCCAGCATTTT. This sequence encodes CASSPSWTGGRTPINQPQHF.